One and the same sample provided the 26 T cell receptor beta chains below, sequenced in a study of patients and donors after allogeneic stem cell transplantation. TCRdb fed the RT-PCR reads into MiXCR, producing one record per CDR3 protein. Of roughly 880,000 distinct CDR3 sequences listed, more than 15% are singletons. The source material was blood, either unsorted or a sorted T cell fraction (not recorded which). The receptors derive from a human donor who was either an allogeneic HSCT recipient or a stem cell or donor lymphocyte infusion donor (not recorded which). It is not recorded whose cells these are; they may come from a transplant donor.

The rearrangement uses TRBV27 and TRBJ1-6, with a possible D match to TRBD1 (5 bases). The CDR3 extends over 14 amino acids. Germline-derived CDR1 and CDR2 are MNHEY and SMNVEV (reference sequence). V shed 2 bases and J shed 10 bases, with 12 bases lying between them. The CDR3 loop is CASSLKGVGSPLHF. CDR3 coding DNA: TGTGCCAGCAGTTTAAAAGGGGTGGGCTCACCCCTCCACTTT.

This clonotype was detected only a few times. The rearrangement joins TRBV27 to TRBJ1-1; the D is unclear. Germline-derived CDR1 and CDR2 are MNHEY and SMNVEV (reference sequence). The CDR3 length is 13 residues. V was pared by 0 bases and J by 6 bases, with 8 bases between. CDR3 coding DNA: TGTGCCAGCAGTTTATCGAACACAGCTGAAGCTTTCTTT. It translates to CASSLSNTAEAFF.

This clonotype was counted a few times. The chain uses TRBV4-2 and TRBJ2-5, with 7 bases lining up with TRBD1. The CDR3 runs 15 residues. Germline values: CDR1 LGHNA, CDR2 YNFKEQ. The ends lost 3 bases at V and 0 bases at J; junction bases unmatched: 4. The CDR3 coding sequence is TGTGCCAGCAGCCATAAACAGGGGTACCAAGAGACCCAGTACTTC. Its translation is CASSHKQGYQETQYF.

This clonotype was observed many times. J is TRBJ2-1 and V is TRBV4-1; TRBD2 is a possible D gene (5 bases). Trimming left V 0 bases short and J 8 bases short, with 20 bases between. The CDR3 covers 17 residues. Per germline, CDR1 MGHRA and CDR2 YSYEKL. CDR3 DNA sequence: TGCGCCAGCAGCCAAGATCTAGAGGTCCTCGGAGGAGATGAGCAGTTCTTC. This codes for CASSQDLEVLGGDEQFF.

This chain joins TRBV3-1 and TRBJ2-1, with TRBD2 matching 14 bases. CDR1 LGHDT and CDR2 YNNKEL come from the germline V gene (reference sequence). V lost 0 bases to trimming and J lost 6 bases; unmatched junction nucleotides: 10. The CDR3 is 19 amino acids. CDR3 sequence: CASSQESRLAGGRSNEQFF. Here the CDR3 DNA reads TGTGCCAGCAGCCAAGAGTCCCGACTAGCGGGAGGGCGGTCCAATGAGCAGTTCTTC.

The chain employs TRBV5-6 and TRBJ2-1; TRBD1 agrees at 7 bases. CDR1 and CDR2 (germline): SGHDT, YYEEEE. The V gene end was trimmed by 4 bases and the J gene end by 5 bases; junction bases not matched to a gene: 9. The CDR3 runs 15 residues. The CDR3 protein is CASSRPGQTNNEQFF. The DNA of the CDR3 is TGTGCCAGCAGCCGTCCGGGACAGACTAACAATGAGCAGTTCTTC. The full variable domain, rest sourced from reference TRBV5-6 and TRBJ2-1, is DAGVTQSPTHLIKTRGQQVTLRCSPKSGHDTVSWYQQALGQGPQFIFQYYEEEERQRGNFPDRFSGHQFPNYSSELNVNALLLGDSALYLCASSRPGQTNNEQFFGPGTRLTVL.

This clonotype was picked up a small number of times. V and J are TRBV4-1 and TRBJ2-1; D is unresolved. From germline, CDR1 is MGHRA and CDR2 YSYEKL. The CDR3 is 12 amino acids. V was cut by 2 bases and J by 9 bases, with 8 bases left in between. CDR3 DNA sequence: TGCGCCAGCAGCCAATCCTTCAGTGAGCAGTTCTTC. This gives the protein CASSQSFSEQFF.

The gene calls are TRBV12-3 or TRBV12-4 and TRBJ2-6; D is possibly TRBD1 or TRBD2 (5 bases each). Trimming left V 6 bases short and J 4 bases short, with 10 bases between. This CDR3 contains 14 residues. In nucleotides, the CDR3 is TGTGCCAGCAGCGGGACCGCAGGGGCCAACGTCCTGACTTTC. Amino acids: CASSGTAGANVLTF.

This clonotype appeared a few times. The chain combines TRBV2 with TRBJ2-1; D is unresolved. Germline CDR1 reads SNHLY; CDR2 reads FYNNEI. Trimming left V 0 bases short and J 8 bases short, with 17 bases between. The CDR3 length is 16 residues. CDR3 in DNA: TGTGCCAGCAGTGAAGCGTGGACGACGCGTTACCATGAGCAGTTCTTC. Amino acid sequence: CASSEAWTTRYHEQFF.

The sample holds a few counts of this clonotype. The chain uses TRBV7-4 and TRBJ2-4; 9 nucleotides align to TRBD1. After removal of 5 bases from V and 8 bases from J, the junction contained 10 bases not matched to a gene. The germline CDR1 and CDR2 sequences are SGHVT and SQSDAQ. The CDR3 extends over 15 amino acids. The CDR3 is CASSKTRDRDDIQYF. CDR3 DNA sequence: TGTGCCAGCAGCAAAACCCGGGACAGGGATGACATTCAGTACTTC.

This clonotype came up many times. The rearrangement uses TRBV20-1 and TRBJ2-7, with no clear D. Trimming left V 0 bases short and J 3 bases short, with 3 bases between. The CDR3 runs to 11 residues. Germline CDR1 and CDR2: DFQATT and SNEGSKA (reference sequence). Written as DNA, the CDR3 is TGCAGTGCTAGAGATCTCTACGAGCAGTACTTC. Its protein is CSARDLYEQYF.

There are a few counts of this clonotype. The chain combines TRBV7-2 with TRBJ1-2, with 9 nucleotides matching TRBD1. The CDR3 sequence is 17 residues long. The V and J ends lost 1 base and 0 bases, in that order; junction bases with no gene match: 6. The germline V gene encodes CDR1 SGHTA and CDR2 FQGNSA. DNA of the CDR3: TGTGCCAGCAGCTTAGTGGCGCGGGACAGGGCTAACTATGGCTACACCTTC. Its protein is CASSLVARDRANYGYTF.

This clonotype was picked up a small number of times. The CDR3 spells CASVGTSGTSSYNEQFF. DNA for the CDR3: TGTGCCAGCGTGGGGACTAGCGGGACGAGCTCCTACAATGAGCAGTTCTTC. This sequence joins TRBV4-2 and TRBJ2-1; 13 nucleotides line up with TRBD2. The CDR3 has 17 residues. V was pared by 8 bases and J by 0 bases, with 7 bases of the junction left unmatched. Germline V gene data show CDR1 as LGHNA and CDR2 as YNFKEQ.

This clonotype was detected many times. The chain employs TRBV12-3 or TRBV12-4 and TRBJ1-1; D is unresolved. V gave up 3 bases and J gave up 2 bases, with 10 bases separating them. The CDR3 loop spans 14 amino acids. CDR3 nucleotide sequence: TGTGCCAGCAGTTTTGACCGGGCCAACACTGAAGCTTTCTTT. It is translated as CASSFDRANTEAFF.

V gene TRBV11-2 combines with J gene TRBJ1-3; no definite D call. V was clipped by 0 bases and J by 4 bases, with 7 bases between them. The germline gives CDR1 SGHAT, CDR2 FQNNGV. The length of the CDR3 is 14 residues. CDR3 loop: CASSLDQRGNTIYF. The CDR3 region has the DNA TGTGCCAGCAGCTTAGATCAGCGAGGAAACACCATATATTTT.

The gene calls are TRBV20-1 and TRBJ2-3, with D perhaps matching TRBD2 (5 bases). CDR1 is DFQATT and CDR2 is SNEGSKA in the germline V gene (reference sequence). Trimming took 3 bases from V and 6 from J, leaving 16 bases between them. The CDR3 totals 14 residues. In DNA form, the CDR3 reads TGCAGTGCTAGGAGCCGTACTAGTCTGGATACGCAGTATTTT. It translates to CSARSRTSLDTQYF.

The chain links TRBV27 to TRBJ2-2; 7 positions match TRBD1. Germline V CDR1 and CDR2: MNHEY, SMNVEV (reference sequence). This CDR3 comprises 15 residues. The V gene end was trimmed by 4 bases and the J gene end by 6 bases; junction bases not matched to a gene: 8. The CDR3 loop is CASSSTGLGAGELFF. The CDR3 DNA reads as TGTGCCAGCAGTTCGACAGGGTTGGGGGCCGGGGAGCTGTTTTTT.

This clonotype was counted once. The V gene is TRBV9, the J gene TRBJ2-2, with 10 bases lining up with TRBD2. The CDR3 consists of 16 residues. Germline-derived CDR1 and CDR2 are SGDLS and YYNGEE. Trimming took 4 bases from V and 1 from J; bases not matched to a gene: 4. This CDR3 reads CASSPTSGVNTGELFF. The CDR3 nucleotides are TGTGCCAGCAGCCCAACTAGCGGGGTGAACACCGGGGAGCTGTTTTTT.

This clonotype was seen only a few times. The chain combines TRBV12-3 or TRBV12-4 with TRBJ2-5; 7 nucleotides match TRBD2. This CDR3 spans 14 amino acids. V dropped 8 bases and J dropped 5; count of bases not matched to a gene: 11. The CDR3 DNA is TGTGCCAGCCGTGCTAGCGGAGAGGGGGAGACCCAGTACTTC. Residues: CASRASGEGETQYF.

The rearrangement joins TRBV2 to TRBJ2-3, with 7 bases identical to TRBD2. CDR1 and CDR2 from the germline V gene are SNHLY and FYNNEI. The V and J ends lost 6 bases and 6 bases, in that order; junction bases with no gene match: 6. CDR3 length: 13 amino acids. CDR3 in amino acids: CASRPLGGDTQYF. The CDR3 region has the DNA TGTGCCAGCAGGCCTTTGGGGGGGGATACGCAGTATTTT.

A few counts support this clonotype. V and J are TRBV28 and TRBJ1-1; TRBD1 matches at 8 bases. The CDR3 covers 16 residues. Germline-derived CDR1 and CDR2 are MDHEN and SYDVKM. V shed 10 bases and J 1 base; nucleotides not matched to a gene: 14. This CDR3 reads CATDHPQGAKNTEAFF. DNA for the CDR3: TGTGCCACCGACCATCCGCAGGGGGCAAAGAACACTGAAGCTTTCTTT.

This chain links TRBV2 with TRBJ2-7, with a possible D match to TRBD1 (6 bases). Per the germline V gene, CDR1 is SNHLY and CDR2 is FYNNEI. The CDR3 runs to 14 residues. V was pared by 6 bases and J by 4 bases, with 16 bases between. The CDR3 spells CASRSRDKLYEQYF. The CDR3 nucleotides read TGTGCCAGCAGATCCCGGGACAAATTATACGAGCAGTACTTC.

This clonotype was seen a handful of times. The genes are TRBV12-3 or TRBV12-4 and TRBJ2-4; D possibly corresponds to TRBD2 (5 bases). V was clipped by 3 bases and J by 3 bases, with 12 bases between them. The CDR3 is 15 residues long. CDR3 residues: CASSFGRDIKNIQYF. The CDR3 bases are TGTGCCAGCAGTTTTGGTCGGGATATCAAAAACATTCAGTACTTC.

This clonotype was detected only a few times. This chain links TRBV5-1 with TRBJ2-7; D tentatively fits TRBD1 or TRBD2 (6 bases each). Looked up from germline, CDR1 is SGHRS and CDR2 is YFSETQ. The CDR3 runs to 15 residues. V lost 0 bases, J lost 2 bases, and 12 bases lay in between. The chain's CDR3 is CASSLEGGSAYEQYF. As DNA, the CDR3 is TGCGCCAGCAGCTTGGAAGGGGGGTCCGCCTACGAGCAGTACTTC.

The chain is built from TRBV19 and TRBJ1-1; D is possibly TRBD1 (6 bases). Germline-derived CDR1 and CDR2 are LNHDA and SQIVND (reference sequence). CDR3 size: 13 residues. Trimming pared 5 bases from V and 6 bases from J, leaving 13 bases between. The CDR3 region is CASSGSAGAEAFF. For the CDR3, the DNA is TGTGCCAGTAGTGGGTCGGCAGGGGCTGAAGCTTTCTTT.

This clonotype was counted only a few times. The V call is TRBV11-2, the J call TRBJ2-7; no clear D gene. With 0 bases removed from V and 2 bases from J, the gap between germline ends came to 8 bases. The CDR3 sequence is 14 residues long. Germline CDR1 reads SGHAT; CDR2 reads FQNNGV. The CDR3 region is CASSLDRIPYEQYF. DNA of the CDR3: TGTGCCAGCAGCTTAGACAGAATACCCTACGAGCAGTACTTC.